Listed below are T cell receptor beta chains from one sample, sequenced in a study of OX40 agonist ivuxolimab in advanced cancers. The data were produced by immunoSEQ multiplex PCR, yet TCRdb's version contains in-frame clones alone and is incomplete. The sample shows under 55,000 clones, approximately 87% of them seen only once. This specimen consisted of CD4+ or CD8+ T cells sorted from blood, obtained in a trial of the OX40 agonist ivuxolimab. The receptors stem from an adult with an advanced solid tumor such as melanoma, head and neck, liver or kidney cancer. Both conserved end residues are part of each CDR3. D genes are given only for firm matches. Expanded clones get a size class; other rows say once, few or many, or leave the size out.

>TRBJ1-4|TRBV10-3|once|NA
TGTGCCATCAGTGAAGGAAGGGGCGGTAATGAAAAACTGTTTTTT
CAISEGRGGNEKLFF
>TRBJ2-7|TRBV6-1|NA|NA
TGTGCCAGCAGTGAAACCCCGACATCTTCGTCCTTC
CASSETPTSSSF
>TRBJ2-3|TRBV19|NA|TRBD2
TGTGCCAGTAGTCCTGGACTAGCTCTCGCCACAGATACGCAGTATTTT
CASSPGLALATDTQYF
>TRBJ2-2|TRBV10-1|NA|NA
TGCGCCAGCAGAGGACAGAGGACCGGGGAGCTGTTTTTT
CASRGQRTGELFF
>TRBJ2-3|TRBV28|few|TRBD1
TGTGCCAGCAGCTCCCCTCGGACAGGGGGCACAGATACGCAGTATTTT
CASSSPRTGGTDTQYF
>TRBJ1-6|TRBV6-1|NA|NA
TGTGCCAGCAGTGAACTCGGTAGCGATTCACCCCTCCACTTT
CASSELGSDSPLHF
>TRBJ1-6|TRBV7-2|NA|NA
TGTGCCAGCAGCTTAGAGTGGGTGAATTCACCCCTCCACTTT
CASSLEWVNSPLHF
>TRBJ1-5|TRBV2|NA|NA
TGTGCCAGCAGTCTCGCCCAGGGATACAATCAGCCCCAGCATTTT
CASSLAQGYNQPQHF
>TRBJ1-6|TRBV19|NA|NA
TGTGCCAGTAGCAACGAAGGACAGTCTGGGTCACCCCTCCACTTT
CASSNEGQSGSPLHF
>TRBJ1-2|TRBV27|once|NA
TGTGCCAGCAGTTTACAGGGCGAGGATGGCTACACCTTC
CASSLQGEDGYTF
>TRBJ2-1|TRBV5-1|once|NA
TGCGCCAGCAGCTTGAACCTAGCAGGGAATGAGCAGTTCTTC
CASSLNLAGNEQFF
>TRBJ2-5|TRBV5-1|NA|TRBD2
TGCGCCAGCAGCTTAGGACTAGTCTCGGAGACCCAGTACTTC
CASSLGLVSETQYF
>TRBJ2-1|TRBV11-3|NA|TRBD1
TGTGCCAGCAGCCCCATCCCGGGACAGGGGAAATGGAATGAGCAGTTCTTC
CASSPIPGQGKWNEQFF
>TRBJ1-5|TRBV19|NA|NA
TGTGCCAGTACCCCCAGGGTGGGGGATCAGCCCCAGCATTTT
CASTPRVGDQPQHF
>TRBJ1-5|TRBV28|NA|TRBD1
TGTGCCTCCAAGGGGGCTAGCAATCAGCCCCAGCATTTT
CASKGASNQPQHF
>TRBJ2-6|TRBV2|NA|TRBD1
TGTGCCAGCAGTGAAGCTGGACAGGGGGCCTCAGGGGCCAACGTCCTGACTTTC
CASSEAGQGASGANVLTF
>TRBJ1-1|TRBV9|NA|TRBD1
TGTGCCAGCGACCGGGACGGACAGGGTCACACTGAAGCTTTCTTT
CASDRDGQGHTEAFF
>TRBJ1-4|TRBV5-1|NA|NA
TGCGCCAGCAGCCCCGGCAGGGCGCGCGAAAAACTGTTTTTT
CASSPGRAREKLFF
>TRBJ1-3|TRBV5-1|NA|TRBD1
TGCGCCAGCAGCTTGGCCGGGACAGGGTCAGGAAACACCATATATTTT
CASSLAGTGSGNTIYF
>TRBJ1-2|TRBV6-5|NA|NA
TGTGCCAGCAGTCCGTTAAGGGGTAACTATGGCTACACCTTC
CASSPLRGNYGYTF
>TRBJ1-1|TRBV7-8|NA|NA
TGTGCCAGCAGCTCAGGCGGGTCAGGGCTCTCGAACACTGAAGCTTTCTTT
CASSSGGSGLSNTEAFF
>TRBJ2-5|TRBV11-3|NA|TRBD1
TGTGCCAGCAGCTTCGGCCGGGACAGGAGAGAGACCCAGTACTTC
CASSFGRDRRETQYF
>TRBJ2-1|TRBV9|NA|TRBD2
TGTGCCAGCAGCGTTAGCGGGGGGGGATACAATGAGCAGTTCTTC
CASSVSGGGYNEQFF
>TRBJ2-7|TRBV11-3|NA|NA
TGTGCCACGACGAGGGTGGGTTCCTACGAGCAGTACTTC
CATTRVGSYEQYF
>TRBJ2-5|TRBV18|NA|NA
TGTGCCAGCTCACCAGCCGGGACTACCCAGTACTTC
CASSPAGTTQYF
>TRBJ1-4|TRBV5-1|NA|TRBD1
TGCGCCAGCAGCTTGGGGGGACAGGCTTATCGAGAAAAACTGTTTTTT
CASSLGGQAYREKLFF
>TRBJ2-3|TRBV28|NA|NA
TGTGCCAGCAGCTCGGGGTCGGGACAACGGGGAGATACGCAGTATTTT
CASSSGSGQRGDTQYF
>TRBJ1-1|TRBV7-6|NA|TRBD1
TGTGCCAGCAGCTTACAGGGGGGCACTGAAGCTTTCTTT
CASSLQGGTEAFF
>TRBJ2-5|TRBV30|NA|NA
TGTGCCTGGAGTGTGCCGGGGGTCCAAGAGACCCAGTACTTC
CAWSVPGVQETQYF
>TRBJ2-7|TRBV5-1|NA|TRBD2
TGCGCCAGCAGCTGGCAATACTGGGGGGGAAGCTACGAGCAGTACTTC
CASSWQYWGGSYEQYF
>TRBJ1-3|TRBV2|NA|NA
TGTGCCAGCAGTTCCCCCCAGGGAAGTGGAAACACCATATATTTT
CASSSPQGSGNTIYF
>TRBJ2-7|TRBV6-1|few|TRBD1
TGTGCCAGCAGTGAAAGGGGGGACAGGCCCAGCTACGAGCAGTACTTC
CASSERGDRPSYEQYF
>TRBJ2-7|TRBV27|NA|NA
TGTGCCAGCACTCGACTCAACCTTGGCTCCTACGAGCAGTACTTC
CASTRLNLGSYEQYF
>TRBJ1-3|TRBV5-1|NA|NA
TGCGCCAGCAGCTTGGCGGACAGCTCTGGAAACACCATATATTTT
CASSLADSSGNTIYF
>TRBJ2-7|TRBV27|few|NA
TGTGCCAGCAGTTTATGGGACAAGTATTCCGAGCAGTACTTC
CASSLWDKYSEQYF
>TRBJ2-2|TRBV6-6|NA|NA
TGTGCCAGCAGTACGTTTCGGAGTACCGGGGAGCTGTTTTTT
CASSTFRSTGELFF
>TRBJ1-2|TRBV5-1|NA|NA
TGCGCCAGCAGCTTCGGGGAGCGGGGAGGCTACACCTTC
CASSFGERGGYTF
>TRBJ1-2|TRBV6-1|NA|NA
TGTGCCAGCAGTGAAAGGGGAGGCAGGGGAGTTAATGGCTACACCTTC
CASSERGGRGVNGYTF
>TRBJ1-2|TRBV27|NA|TRBD1
TGTGCCAGCAGTCCGCCACTGGGGACAGGGGCTGGCTACACCTTC
CASSPPLGTGAGYTF
>TRBJ1-1|TRBV28|NA|NA
TGTGCCAGCAGTCCGACAGGCACCGTGAACACTGAAGCTTTCTTT
CASSPTGTVNTEAFF
>TRBJ1-1|TRBV29-1|NA|NA
TGCAGCAATTATAATCCCACCCAGGGAGACACTGAAGCTTTCTTT
CSNYNPTQGDTEAFF
>TRBJ2-2|TRBV4-1|NA|TRBD1
TGCGCCAGCAGCCAAAAGGACAGGTATAACGGGGAGCTGTTTTTT
CASSQKDRYNGELFF
>TRBJ2-6|TRBV5-1|once|NA
TGCGCCAGCACAGGTCAGCCGGGTCCAAGTTCCTCTGGGGCCAACGTCCTGACTTTC
CASTGQPGPSSSGANVLTF
>TRBJ2-7|TRBV6-1|once|TRBD1
TGTGCCAGCAGTACAGAATACGGGACAGCCTACGAGCAGTACTTC
CASSTEYGTAYEQYF
>TRBJ2-7|TRBV6-5|NA|TRBD1
TGTGCCAGCAGTTACTTGGGACAGGGCTACGAGCAGTACTTC
CASSYLGQGYEQYF
>TRBJ1-1|TRBV23-1|once|NA
TGCGCCAGCAGTCACCATACTGAAGCTTTCTTT
CASSHHTEAFF
>TRBJ2-7|TRBV27|NA|TRBD2
TGTGCCAGCAGTTTGGCGGCGGGGGTGGCCTACGAGCAGTACTTC
CASSLAAGVAYEQYF
>TRBJ1-5|TRBV2|NA|NA
TGTGCCAGCAGGCCGGGGGAGACGCTAAATCAGCCCCAGCATTTT
CASRPGETLNQPQHF
>TRBJ1-2|TRBV2|once|TRBD1
TGTGCCAGCAGCACATTATTCCAGGGGGCCGGGGGCTACACCTTC
CASSTLFQGAGGYTF
>TRBJ2-3|TRBV7-6|NA|NA
TGTGCCAGCAGCTTCGTGGGGTCCACAGATACGCAGTATTTT
CASSFVGSTDTQYF